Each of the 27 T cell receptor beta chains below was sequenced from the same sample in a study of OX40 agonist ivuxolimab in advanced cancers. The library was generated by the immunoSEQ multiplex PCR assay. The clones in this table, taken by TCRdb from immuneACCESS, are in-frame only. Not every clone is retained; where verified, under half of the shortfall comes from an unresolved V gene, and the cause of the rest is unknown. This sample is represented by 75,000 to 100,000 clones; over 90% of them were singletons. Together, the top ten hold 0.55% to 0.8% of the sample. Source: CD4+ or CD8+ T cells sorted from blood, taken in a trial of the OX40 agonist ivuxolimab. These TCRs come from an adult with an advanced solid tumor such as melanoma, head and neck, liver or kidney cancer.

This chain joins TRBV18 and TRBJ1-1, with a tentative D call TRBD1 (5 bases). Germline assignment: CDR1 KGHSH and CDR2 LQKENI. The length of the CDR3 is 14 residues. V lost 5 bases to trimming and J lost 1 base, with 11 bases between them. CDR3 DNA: TGTGCCAGCTCATCAACTACAGGGAACACTGAAGCTTTCTTT. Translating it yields CASSSTTGNTEAFF.

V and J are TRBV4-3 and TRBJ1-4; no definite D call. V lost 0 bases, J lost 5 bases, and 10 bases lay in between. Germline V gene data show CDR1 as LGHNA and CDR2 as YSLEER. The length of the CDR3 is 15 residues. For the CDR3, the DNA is TGCGCCAGCAGCCAAGATCCTCGACCAAATGAAAAACTGTTTTTT. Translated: CASSQDPRPNEKLFF.

CDR3 loop: CASSTSGGAYEQYF. Written as DNA, the CDR3 is TGTGCCAGCAGTACCAGCGGGGGTGCCTACGAGCAGTACTTC. V usage is TRBV27 and J usage is TRBJ2-7; 8 bases are shared with TRBD2. The junction had 5 bases not matched to a gene; V was cut back by 5 bases and J by 2 bases. Germline values: CDR1 MNHEY, CDR2 SMNVEV (reference sequence). CDR3 size: 14 residues.

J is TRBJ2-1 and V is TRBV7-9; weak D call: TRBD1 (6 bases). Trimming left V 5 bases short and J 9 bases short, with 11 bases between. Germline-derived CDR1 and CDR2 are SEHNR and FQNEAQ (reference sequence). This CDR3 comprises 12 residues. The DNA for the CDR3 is TGTGCCAGCAGCGAAACAGGGTTTGAGCAGTTCTTC. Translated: CASSETGFEQFF.

The CDR3 coding sequence is TGTGCCAGCATCGGCTACGACTCCTACGAGCAGTACTTC. Protein sequence: CASIGYDSYEQYF. The chain employs TRBV2 and TRBJ2-7; D remains unclear. Trimming took 7 bases from V and 0 from J, leaving 10 bases between them. The V gene's germline CDR1 is SNHLY and CDR2 FYNNEI. The CDR3 has 13 residues.

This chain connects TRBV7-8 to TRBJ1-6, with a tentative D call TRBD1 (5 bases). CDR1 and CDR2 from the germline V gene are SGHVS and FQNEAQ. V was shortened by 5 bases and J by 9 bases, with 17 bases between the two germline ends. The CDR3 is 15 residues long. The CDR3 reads CASSPEGLGGSPLHF. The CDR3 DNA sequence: TGTGCCAGCAGCCCGGAGGGACTGGGGGGTTCACCCCTCCACTTT.

The CDR3 bases are TGTGCCAGCTCACCTTTCCCCCAGGGAGATGCAACTAATGAAAAACTGTTTTTT. The encoded protein is CASSPFPQGDATNEKLFF. This chain uses TRBV18 with TRBJ1-4; possibly TRBD1 for D (5 bases). There are 18 residues in the CDR3. Germline V gene lookup returns CDR1 KGHSH and CDR2 LQKENI. Trimming took 3 bases from V and 0 from J, leaving 17 bases between them.

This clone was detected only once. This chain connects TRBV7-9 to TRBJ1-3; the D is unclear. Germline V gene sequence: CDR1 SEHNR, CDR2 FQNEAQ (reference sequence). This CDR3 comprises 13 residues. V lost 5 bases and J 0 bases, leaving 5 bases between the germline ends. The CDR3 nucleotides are TGTGCCAGCAGCCTGTTCTCTGGAAACACCATATATTTT. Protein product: CASSLFSGNTIYF.

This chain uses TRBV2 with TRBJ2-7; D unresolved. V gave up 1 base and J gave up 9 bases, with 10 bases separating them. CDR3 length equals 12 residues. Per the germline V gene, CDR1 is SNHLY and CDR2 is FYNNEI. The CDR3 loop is CASSEVYAAQYF. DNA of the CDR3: TGTGCCAGCAGTGAAGTATACGCCGCGCAGTACTTC.

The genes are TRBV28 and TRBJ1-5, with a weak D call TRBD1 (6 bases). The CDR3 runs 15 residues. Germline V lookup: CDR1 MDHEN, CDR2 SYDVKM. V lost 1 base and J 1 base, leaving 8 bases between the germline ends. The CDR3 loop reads CASSLFGQSNQPQHF. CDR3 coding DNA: TGTGCCAGCAGTTTATTTGGACAGAGCAATCAGCCCCAGCATTTT.

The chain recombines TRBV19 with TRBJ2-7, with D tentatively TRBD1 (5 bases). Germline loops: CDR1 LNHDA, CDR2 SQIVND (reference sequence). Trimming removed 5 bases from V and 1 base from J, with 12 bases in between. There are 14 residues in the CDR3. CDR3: CASSGAEHSYEQYF. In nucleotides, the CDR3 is TGTGCCAGTAGTGGGGCCGAGCATTCCTACGAGCAGTACTTC.

For the CDR3, the DNA is TGTGCCAGCAGCTTGACAGGGTCTGGAAACACCATATATTTT. Its protein product is CASSLTGSGNTIYF. V usage is TRBV5-4 and J usage is TRBJ1-3; D is perhaps TRBD1 (6 bases). Germline V CDR1 and CDR2: SGHNT, YYREEE (reference sequence). The length of the CDR3 is 14 residues. Trimming left V 1 base short and J 1 base short, with 6 bases between.

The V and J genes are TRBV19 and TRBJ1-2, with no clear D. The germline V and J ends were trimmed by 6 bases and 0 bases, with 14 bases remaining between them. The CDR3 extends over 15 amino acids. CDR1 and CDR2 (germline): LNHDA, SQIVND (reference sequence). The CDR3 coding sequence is TGTGCCAGTAGCCGAGGGAGGGCCGCTAACTATGGCTACACCTTC. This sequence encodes CASSRGRAANYGYTF.

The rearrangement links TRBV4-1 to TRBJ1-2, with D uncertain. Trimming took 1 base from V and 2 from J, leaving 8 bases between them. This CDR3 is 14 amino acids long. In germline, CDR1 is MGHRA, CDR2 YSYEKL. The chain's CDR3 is CASSQAKENYGYTF. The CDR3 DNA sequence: TGCGCCAGCAGCCAAGCGAAAGAGAACTATGGCTACACCTTC.

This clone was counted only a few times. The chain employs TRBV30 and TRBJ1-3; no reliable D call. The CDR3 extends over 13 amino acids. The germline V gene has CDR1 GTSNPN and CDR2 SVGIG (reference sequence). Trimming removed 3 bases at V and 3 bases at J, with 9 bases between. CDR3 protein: CAWSQIGGNTIYF. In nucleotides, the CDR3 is TGTGCCTGGAGCCAGATTGGTGGAAACACCATATATTTT.

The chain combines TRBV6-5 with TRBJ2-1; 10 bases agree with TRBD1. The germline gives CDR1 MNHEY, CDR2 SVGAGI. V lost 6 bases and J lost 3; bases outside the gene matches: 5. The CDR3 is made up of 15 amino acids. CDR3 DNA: TGTGCCAGCAGCCTTGACAGGGGGCTCTACAATGAGCAGTTCTTC. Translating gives CASSLDRGLYNEQFF.

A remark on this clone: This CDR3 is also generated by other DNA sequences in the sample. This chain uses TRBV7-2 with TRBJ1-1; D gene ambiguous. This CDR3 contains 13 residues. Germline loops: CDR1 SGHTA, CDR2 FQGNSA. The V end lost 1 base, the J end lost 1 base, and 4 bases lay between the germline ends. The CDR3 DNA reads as TGTGCCAGCAGCTTAGATTCGAACACTGAAGCTTTCTTT. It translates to CASSLDSNTEAFF.

CDR3 DNA: TGTGCCAGCAGCCAAGGGCAGCCGAGCACAGATACGCAGTATTTT. Protein: CASSQGQPSTDTQYF. V and J are TRBV4-2 and TRBJ2-3; no definite D call. Trimming cost V 1 base and J 0 bases, with 8 bases left between them. Germline values: CDR1 LGHNA, CDR2 YNFKEQ. CDR3 length equals 15 residues.

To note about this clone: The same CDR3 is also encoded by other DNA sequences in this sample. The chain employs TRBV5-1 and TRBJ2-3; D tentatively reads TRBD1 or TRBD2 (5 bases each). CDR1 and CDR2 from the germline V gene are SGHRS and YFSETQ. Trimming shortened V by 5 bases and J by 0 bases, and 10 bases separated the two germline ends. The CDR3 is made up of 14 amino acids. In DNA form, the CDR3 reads TGCGCCAGCAGGACGGGGCCTAGCACAGATACGCAGTATTTT. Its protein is CASRTGPSTDTQYF.

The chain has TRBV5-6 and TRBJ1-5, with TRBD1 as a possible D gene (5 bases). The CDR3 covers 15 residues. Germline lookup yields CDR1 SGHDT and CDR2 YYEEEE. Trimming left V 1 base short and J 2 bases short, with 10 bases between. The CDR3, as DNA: TGTGCCAGCAGCTTGCGGGGGGTGGGCAATCAGCCCCAGCATTTT. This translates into CASSLRGVGNQPQHF.

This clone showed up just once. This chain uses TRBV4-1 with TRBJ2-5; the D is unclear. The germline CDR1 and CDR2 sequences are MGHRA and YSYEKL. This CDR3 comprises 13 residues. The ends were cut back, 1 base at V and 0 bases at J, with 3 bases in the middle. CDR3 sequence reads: CASSQGYQETQYF. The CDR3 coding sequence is TGCGCCAGCAGCCAAGGGTACCAAGAGACCCAGTACTTC.

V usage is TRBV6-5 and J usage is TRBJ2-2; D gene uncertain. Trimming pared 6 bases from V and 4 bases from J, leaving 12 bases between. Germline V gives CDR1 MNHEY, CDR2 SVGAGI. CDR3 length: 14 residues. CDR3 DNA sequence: TGTGCCAGCAGCCCCTGGGCGAGCACCGGGGAGCTGTTTTTT. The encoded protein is CASSPWASTGELFF.

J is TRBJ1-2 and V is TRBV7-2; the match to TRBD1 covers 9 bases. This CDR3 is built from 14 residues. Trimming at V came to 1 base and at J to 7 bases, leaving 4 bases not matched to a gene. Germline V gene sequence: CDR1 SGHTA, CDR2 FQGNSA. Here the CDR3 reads CASSLVDRGGGYTF. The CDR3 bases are TGTGCCAGCAGCTTAGTGGACAGGGGAGGTGGCTACACCTTC.

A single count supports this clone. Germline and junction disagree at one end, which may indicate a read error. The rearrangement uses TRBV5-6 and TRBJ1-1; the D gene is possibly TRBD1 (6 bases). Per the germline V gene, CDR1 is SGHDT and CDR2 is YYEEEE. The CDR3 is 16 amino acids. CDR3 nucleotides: TGTGCCAGCAGCCCAAGCCTATCGACAGGCTACACTGAAGCTCTCTTT. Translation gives CASSPSLSTGYTEALF.

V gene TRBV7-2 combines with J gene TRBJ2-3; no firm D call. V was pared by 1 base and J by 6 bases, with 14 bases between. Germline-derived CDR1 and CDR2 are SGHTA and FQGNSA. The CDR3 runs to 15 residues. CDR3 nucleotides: TGTGCCAGCAGCTTAGGGGTCTCGAGATCGGATACGCAGTATTTT. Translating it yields CASSLGVSRSDTQYF.

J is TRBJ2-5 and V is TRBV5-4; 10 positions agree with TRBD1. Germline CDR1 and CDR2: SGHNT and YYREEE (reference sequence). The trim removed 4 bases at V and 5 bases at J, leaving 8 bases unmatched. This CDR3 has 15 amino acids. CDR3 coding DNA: TGTGCCAGCAGCACGAGGGACAGGGGAATCGAGACCCAGTACTTC. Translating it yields CASSTRDRGIETQYF.

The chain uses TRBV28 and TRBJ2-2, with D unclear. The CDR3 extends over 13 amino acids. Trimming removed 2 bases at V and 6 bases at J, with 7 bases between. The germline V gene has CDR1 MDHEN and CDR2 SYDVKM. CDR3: CASSLGIPGELFF. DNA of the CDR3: TGTGCCAGCAGTTTAGGGATTCCCGGGGAGCTGTTTTTT.